A single sample gave rise to the 10 T cell receptor beta chains below, sequenced in a study of shared clonotypes between healthy human individuals. Here immunoSEQ multiplex PCR was the method, and the copy in TCRdb shows in-frame clones only, minus some. The sample shows roughly 2.2 million clones, about 90% of them seen only once. Specimen: naive CD4+ T cells from PBMCs. Subset indicated: CD45RA+ positively selected. Every receptor here comes from a man aged 18-30 years in good health. Some clones in this sample may be carry-over from other donors' samples.

The J gene is TRBJ2-3, the V gene TRBV11-1; D ambiguous. The CDR3 has 14 amino acids. In germline, CDR1 is SGHAT, CDR2 FQDESV (reference sequence). Between the trimmed V and J ends, which lost 5 bases and 4 bases, there was a span of 13 bases. CDR3 sequence reads: CASSTRLASDTQYF. The CDR3 nucleotides read TGTGCCAGCAGCACGCGTCTGGCATCAGATACGCAGTATTTT.

This clone was seen a single time. This CDR3 is also generated by other DNA sequences in the sample. J is TRBJ2-5 and V is TRBV19; D may be TRBD2 (6 bases). V was trimmed by 3 bases and J by 4 bases, leaving 12 bases between them. Looked up from germline, CDR1 is LNHDA and CDR2 is SQIVND (reference sequence). The CDR3 sequence is 14 residues long. In nucleotides, the CDR3 is TGTGCCAGTAGTATGGGGCGGGATGGAGAGACCCAGTACTTC. It encodes CASSMGRDGETQYF.

In its sample, this clone was seen a few times. The V and J genes are TRBV19 and TRBJ1-5; D remains unclear. Trimming pared 5 bases from V and 4 bases from J, leaving 9 bases between. This CDR3 has 13 residues. The V gene's germline CDR1 is LNHDA and CDR2 SQIVND (reference sequence). For the CDR3, the DNA is TGTGCCAGTAGTGACCAAAGAAATCAGCCCCAGCATTTT. This translates into CASSDQRNQPQHF.

This sequence joins TRBV27 and TRBJ1-5; D might be TRBD1 (5 bases). V shed 4 bases and J shed 2 bases, with 18 bases lying between them. The CDR3 loop spans 17 amino acids. CDR1 and CDR2 (germline): MNHEY, SMNVEV (reference sequence). The CDR3 DNA follows: TGTGCCAGCAGTTCCGCGGACCTGAGGGGTGGCAATCAGCCCCAGCATTTT. As protein: CASSSADLRGGNQPQHF.

The chain's CDR3 is CASSLAPAGTGTGFVGYTF. The CDR3 DNA follows: TGCGCCAGCAGCTTGGCGCCAGCTGGGACCGGGACAGGGTTTGTTGGCTACACCTTC. The chain recombines TRBV5-1 with TRBJ1-2; TRBD1 agrees at 9 bases. With V trimmed by 0 bases and J by 7 bases, 19 bases remained unmatched. The CDR3 length is 19 residues. Germline CDR1 SGHRS, CDR2 YFSETQ.

Comment on this clone: This same CDR3 is encoded by further DNA sequences in the sample. The V gene is TRBV28, the J gene TRBJ1-5; D is unresolved. Trimming removed 2 bases from V and 0 bases from J, with 8 bases in between. Germline CDR1 MDHEN, CDR2 SYDVKM. CDR3 size: 15 residues. CDR3 region: CASSLRTPSNQPQHF. In DNA form, the CDR3 reads TGTGCCAGCAGTTTAAGAACCCCTAGCAATCAGCCCCAGCATTTT.

The V gene is TRBV6-5, the J gene TRBJ2-7, with TRBD2 matching 7 bases. Per germline, CDR1 MNHEY and CDR2 SVGAGI. The CDR3 loop spans 14 amino acids. J lost 6 bases, V lost 0 bases, and 5 bases had no gene match. CDR3 in amino acids: CASSYSGGVGEQYF. The CDR3 nucleotides read TGTGCCAGCAGTTACTCGGGGGGGGTAGGCGAGCAGTACTTC.

This clone occurred a few times. Other DNA sequences within the sample encode an identical CDR3. The J gene is TRBJ2-5, the V gene TRBV11-2, with D possibly matching TRBD2 (6 bases). The CDR3 has 13 residues. Germline V gene data show CDR1 as SGHAT and CDR2 as FQNNGV. Trimming removed 4 bases from V and 2 bases from J, with 8 bases in between. The CDR3 coding sequence is TGTGCCAGCAGCTCGGGACTTCAAGAGACCCAGTACTTC. It specifies CASSSGLQETQYF.

The CDR3 is CASRVLGGVNTEAFF. Written as DNA, the CDR3 is TGTGCCAGCAGGGTCCTTGGGGGCGTAAACACTGAAGCTTTCTTT. The genes are TRBV6-1 and TRBJ1-1; D is perhaps TRBD1 (6 bases). With 6 bases removed from V and 2 bases from J, the gap between germline ends came to 16 bases. Germline V gives CDR1 MNHNS, CDR2 SASEGT. The CDR3 consists of 15 residues.

V gene TRBV5-1 combines with J gene TRBJ2-1; D remains unclear. Looked up from germline, CDR1 is SGHRS and CDR2 is YFSETQ. V lost 7 bases, J lost 5 bases, and 13 bases lay in between. CDR3 length: 13 residues. This CDR3 is CASSEDPNNEQFF. The DNA for the CDR3 is TGCGCCAGCTCCGAGGACCCTAACAATGAGCAGTTCTTC.